Detailed here is one T cell receptor (beta chain). This clonotype occurred a few times. Its target antigen remains unknown. There are no base qualities to consult, and no much larger clone falls within one base. This specimen belongs to a study of neurological immune-mediated disorders (dated by TCRdb to about 2019). In the study overall: Peripheral blood TCR-beta repertoires from HTLV-I-associated myelopathy (HAM/TSP) patients, multiple sclerosis patients and healthy controls were compared by UMI-based sequencing. The cohort included around 70 subjects: some 15 with HAM/TSP, about 34 with multiple sclerosis, and approximately 20 healthy controls. Longitudinal samples, technical triplicates and paired sorted CD4+ and CD8+ T-cell subsets, alongside PBMC samples, were included among the approximately 99 TCR-beta libraries.

Per the germline V gene (reference sequence), DFQATT is the CDR1 and SNEGSKA is the CDR2. Trimmed from V: 5 bases; trimmed from J: 11 bases; junction bases lacking a gene match: 23. The CDR3 numbers 17 residues from cysteine through phenylalanine. The sequence is cut down to CDR3 DNA, 51 bases in frame from base 1. Blood bank volunteers in Maryland, USA served as the healthy controls. For the unsorted PBMC libraries, 2 million PBMCs were stored in RNAlater at -80 degrees C until RNA extraction and were used to generate the libraries. Peripheral blood was subjected to Ficoll-Hypaque density gradient centrifugation to isolate PBMCs, which were then cryopreserved in liquid nitrogen. cDNA synthesis used template-switch 5'RACE with a primer carrying a 10-nucleotide random unique molecular identifier tagging each TCR transcript. Over 190 million TCR-beta sequences, covering 15-18 subjects, were produced in each sequencing run. The RNeasy kit was used for extraction of total RNA. The KAPA Real-time Library Amplification kit was used to amplify TCR-beta VDJ regions with primers for the TCR constant region and the 5'RACE anchor. A first PCR added sample indexes and Illumina adaptors, and a second PCR then raised library yield. After Ampure bead purification, the roughly 650 bp TCR product was size-selected on a 2% E-gel SizeSelection system. Library quality was checked on a Bioanalyzer, concentration was measured with Qubit, and libraries were quantified with the Kapa Library Quantification kit before pooling. An Illumina HiSeq 2500 was used to sequence the libraries paired-end at 2 x 150 bp. To increase sequence diversity, roughly 24-32% phiX was spiked into each library pool. The study's processing was this. Quality-filtered reads were processed with the UMI-based MiGEC pipeline, and over 90% of raw TCR sequences were removed by the MiGEC pipeline during error correction. VDJ genes were aligned to IMGT germline references, and each clonotype was defined by a unique CDR3 amino acid sequence together with V-J genes. Clonal expansion, Shannon diversity and CDR3 relatedness were evaluated with VDJtools (CalcPairwiseDistances, ClusterSamples), while phylogenetic trees were built in CLCbio workbench. Using coefficient-of-variation modelling across technical triplicates, the study counted a clone as expanded if it had at least 8 unique UMIs. TCRdb reworked the public reads: Q25 trimming with fastp, MiXCR clone assembly, productive beta chains retained. Under each unique CDR3 protein, matching rows form one entry showing the most common genes and DNA. The V and J calls were determined by TCRdb, not by the authors. The sample profile shows more than 70,000 distinct CDR3 sequences; 15% to 20% of them were found once. The ten largest account for less than 20% of the sample.

Study-level results and caveats: No identical CDR3 amino acid sequences were shared among expanded clones across subjects, suggesting private TCR-beta repertoires in all groups. The highest TCR clonal expansion was observed in HAM/TSP patients, whereas the lowest was observed in MS patients, even when compared with healthy controls.

The sequence is built from TRBV20-1 and TRBJ1-1; a stretch of 10 junction bases matches TRBD1. The TCR originated in a woman aged 40 to 50 in good health. Sample: PBMCs. The CDR3 protein is CSAPPDRGQPYGMWAFF. The bases are TGCAGTGCTCCTCCCGACAGGGGGCAACCCTATGGAATGTGGGCTTTCTTT.